Here is one T cell receptor (beta chain) with its context. Trimming removed 5 bases from V and 9 bases from J; junction bases left unmatched: 8. Germline V gives CDR1 SGHDN, CDR2 FVKESK. The CDR3 totals 14 residues. This specimen comes from a study of T-cell memory formation after mild COVID-19. Study-wide background: TCR clusters were largely donor specific.

TCRdb re-derived calls from the 5' RACE reads in MiXCR, one entry per CDR3 protein. The sample carries around 440,000 distinct CDR3 sequences, 15% to 20% recorded once. The clonotype originates from an adult woman who had mild COVID-19 (a few samples of this study predate the infection). Cell type and time point are not known. Source material: PBMCs or a T cell subset sorted from them (not recorded which). The chain recombines TRBV14 with TRBJ2-1; TRBD1 aligns across 9 bases. Here the CDR3 reads CASSTYRGRVEQFF. The DNA of the CDR3 is TGTGCCAGCAGCACTTACAGGGGGCGAGTTGAGCAGTTCTTC.